The entry below describes one T cell receptor (beta chain). The authors' processing: Nucleated cell counts were estimated from reference gene primer amplification. Sequencing was performed with immunoSEQ multiplex PCR; in TCRdb, only in-frame clones are kept and a portion is missing. That table supplies the V and J calls and clone size; D and trimming were determined from the DNA. Among about 170,000 clones listed, 84% were seen once. The data belong to a study of blood T cell repertoires in COVID-19. For the study at large: In each case, the material was cDNA or gDNA derived from T cells, B-cell-depleted T cells, or PBMCs.

Germline CDR1 and CDR2: SGHKS and YYEKEE (reference sequence). This CDR3 is built from 15 residues. V dropped 4 bases and J dropped 2; count of bases not matched to a gene: 5. Sequencing used peripheral blood. The source of this sequence is an elderly woman with COVID-19, enrolled during active disease. V gene TRBV5-5 combines with J gene TRBJ2-3; 9 bases fit TRBD2. The CDR3 region is CASSPWGLATDTQYF. The CDR3 DNA sequence: TGTGCCAGCAGCCCCTGGGGACTAGCCACAGATACGCAGTATTTT.